This T cell receptor (beta chain) came from a study of cytomegalovirus exposure and HLA in healthy donors. Germline-derived CDR1 and CDR2 are MRHNA and SNTAGT. This CDR3 is 15 amino acids long. V was pared by 7 bases and J by 3 bases, with 13 bases between. The data were produced by immunoSEQ multiplex PCR, yet TCRdb's version contains in-frame clones alone and is incomplete. This repertoire shows some 110,000 clones, around nine tenths found once; its top ten account for around 4.5%. This clone has more than one count but fewer than ten. V gene TRBV6-4 combines with J gene TRBJ2-6, with a weak D call TRBD1 (5 bases). Source material: PBMCs. This receptor was obtained from a man in his late teens or twenties in good health and CMV-seropositive. The DNA for the CDR3 is TGTGCCAGCACCTTAGACAGTAGTGGGGCCAACGTCCTGACTTTC. It is translated as CASTLDSSGANVLTF.